A single sample gave rise to the 23 T cell receptor beta chains below, sequenced in a study of control samples from healthy donors and cancer patients. Clones were sequenced by immunoSEQ multiplex PCR, and TCRdb holds only the in-frame ones, with some missing. The top ten hold around 6.8% of the sample, which has under 450,000 clones, approximately 92% seen once. Sequenced input: PBMCs. Source of these receptors: a man aged 35 to 55 with head and neck cancer.

This sequence joins TRBV7-6 and TRBJ2-2; D remains unclear. Trimming pared 7 bases from V and 5 bases from J, leaving 17 bases between. The CDR3 consists of 15 residues. CDR1 and CDR2 (germline): SGHVS, FNYEAQ. CDR3 nucleotide sequence: TGTGCCAGCACCCCCCCATCGGGTCTTACCGGGGAGCTGTTTTTT. Protein: CASTPPSGLTGELFF. Full variable domain (missing parts from reference TRBV7-6 and TRBJ2-2): GAGVSQSPRYKVTKRGQDVALRCDPISGHVSLYWYRQALGQGPEFLTYFNYEAQQDKSGLPNDRFSAERPEGSISTLTIQRTEQRDSAMYRCASTPPSGLTGELFFGEGSRLTVL.

The chain uses TRBV27 and TRBJ1-1; 7 bases line up with TRBD1. The J segment lost 3 bases and the V segment lost 3 bases, leaving 10 bases of the junction unmatched. The CDR3 runs 16 residues. CDR1 MNHEY and CDR2 SMNVEV come from the germline V gene (reference sequence). The CDR3 DNA sequence: TGTGCCAGCAGTTTTGAGACAGGGCGTGGGGACACTGAAGCTTTCTTT. It encodes CASSFETGRGDTEAFF.

The V call is TRBV6-5, the J call TRBJ2-1; the D gene is possibly TRBD2 (5 bases). The V end lost 7 bases, the J end lost 7 bases, and 14 bases lay between the germline ends. This CDR3 is 13 amino acids long. The germline V gene has CDR1 MNHEY and CDR2 SVGAGI. Here the CDR3 reads CASNRDSGNEQFF. The CDR3 nucleotides read TGTGCCAGCAACCGGGATAGTGGAAATGAGCAGTTCTTC.

The chain combines TRBV6-6 with TRBJ1-1; D is ambiguous. CDR3 length equals 14 residues. Germline-derived CDR1 and CDR2 are MNHNY and SVGAGI (reference sequence). V lost 2 bases, J lost 3 bases, and 10 bases lay in between. CDR3 nucleotide sequence: TGTGCCAGCAGTTACACTTTGCGCGACACTGAAGCTTTCTTT. Amino acids: CASSYTLRDTEAFF.

In its sample, this clone was seen a few times. V usage is TRBV6-6 and J usage is TRBJ1-2; TRBD1 aligns across 9 bases. V dropped 1 base and J dropped 8; count of bases not matched to a gene: 5. Germline V gene lookup returns CDR1 MNHNY and CDR2 SVGAGI (reference sequence). The CDR3 has 14 residues. CDR3 nucleotide sequence: TGTGCCAGCAGTTACTTACAGGGGGCGCAAGGCTACACCTTC. Its protein product is CASSYLQGAQGYTF.

The chain combines TRBV6-5 with TRBJ2-7; TRBD2 aligns across 7 bases. J gave up 6 bases and V 5 bases, and 13 bases lay outside the gene matches. Germline-derived CDR1 and CDR2 are MNHEY and SVGAGI. CDR3 length equals 15 residues. The CDR3 DNA follows: TGTGCCAGCAGTAGCTCCCCCTCGGGAGGAATCGAGCAGTACTTC. As protein: CASSSSPSGGIEQYF.

The genes are TRBV4-3 and TRBJ1-2, with 7 bases matching TRBD1. This CDR3 has 17 residues. V lost 3 bases and J lost 0; bases outside the gene matches: 10. CDR1 is LGHNA, CDR2 YSLEER, per germline. The CDR3 nucleotides are TGCGCCAGCAGCCACCCGCCGGGGACAGCCTCTAACTATGGCTACACCTTC. Protein sequence: CASSHPPGTASNYGYTF.

The J gene is TRBJ1-2, the V gene TRBV4-3; D unclear. V lost 0 bases and J lost 3, with 14 bases in between. CDR1 is LGHNA, CDR2 YSLEER, per germline. The CDR3 is 16 amino acids. CDR3: CASSQDLGGGDYGYTF. The CDR3 DNA reads TGCGCCAGCAGCCAAGATCTGGGCGGCGGAGACTATGGCTACACCTTC.

The rearrangement links TRBV4-1 to TRBJ2-5, with D uncertain. CDR3 length: 13 amino acids. CDR1 is MGHRA and CDR2 is YSYEKL in the germline V gene. Deletions cut 1 base from V and 4 bases from J, with 7 bases between. This chain's CDR3 is CASSQARRETQYF. The CDR3 DNA is TGCGCCAGCAGCCAAGCCCGTCGAGAGACCCAGTACTTC.

This chain uses TRBV9 with TRBJ2-7; D assignment may be TRBD1 or TRBD2 (5 bases each). This CDR3 has 13 amino acids. Germline V gene sequence: CDR1 SGDLS, CDR2 YYNGEE. Trimming shortened V by 0 bases and J by 6 bases, and 10 bases separated the two germline ends. The CDR3 is CASSVGGAGEQYF. In DNA, the CDR3 is TGTGCCAGCAGCGTAGGAGGGGCGGGCGAGCAGTACTTC.

CDR3 nucleotide sequence: TGTGCCAGCAGTCCCCCGGGCAGGGCCTATGGCTACACCTTC. Amino acid sequence: CASSPPGRAYGYTF. The chain carries TRBV28 and TRBJ1-2, with a weak D call TRBD1 (5 bases). This CDR3 has 14 amino acids. V was cut by 5 bases and J by 4 bases, with 14 bases left in between. Germline-derived CDR1 and CDR2 are MDHEN and SYDVKM.

The chain's CDR3 is CASSIGGVYEKLFF. In DNA form, the CDR3 reads TGTGCCAGTAGTATCGGTGGGGTTTATGAAAAACTGTTTTTT. The genes are TRBV19 and TRBJ1-4; D is uncertain. The CDR3 runs 14 residues. Trimming took off 3 bases at V and 6 bases at J, with 11 bases between the two ends. Germline lookup yields CDR1 LNHDA and CDR2 SQIVND (reference sequence).

The rearrangement uses TRBV18 and TRBJ2-1; TRBD1 matches 9 bases. The CDR3 has 17 residues. Germline V gene lookup returns CDR1 KGHSH and CDR2 LQKENI. V lost 4 bases to trimming and J lost 5 bases; unmatched junction nucleotides: 12. The CDR3 spells CASSQIYGTGTHNEQFF. CDR3 coding DNA: TGTGCCAGCTCACAAATATACGGGACAGGGACCCACAATGAGCAGTTCTTC.

This clone appeared a single time. This rearrangement joins TRBV4-3 to TRBJ2-3; 9 bases map to TRBD1. The CDR3 runs 15 residues. The germline CDR1 and CDR2 sequences are LGHNA and YSLEER. J gave up 0 bases and V 3 bases, and 1 base lay outside the gene matches. CDR3 residues: CASSHGTGSTDTQYF. The CDR3 region has the DNA TGCGCCAGCAGCCATGGGACAGGGAGCACAGATACGCAGTATTTT.

The chain has TRBV10-3 and TRBJ2-2, with 9 bases fitting TRBD2. Germline V gene data show CDR1 as ENHRY and CDR2 as SYGVKD. The CDR3 extends over 14 amino acids. V lost 9 bases to trimming and J lost 3 bases; unmatched junction nucleotides: 5. The CDR3 coding sequence is TGTGCCATAGGGACTAGCCCCGACACCGGGGAGCTGTTTTTT. Translating gives CAIGTSPDTGELFF.

The V call is TRBV4-2, the J call TRBJ2-7; perhaps TRBD1 as D (5 bases). The CDR3 covers 15 residues. From germline, CDR1 is LGHNA and CDR2 YNFKEQ. Trimming left V 4 bases short and J 2 bases short, with 15 bases between. The CDR3 region has the DNA TGTGCCAGCAGCCCACTCAAGCAGGGAACCTACGAGCAGTACTTC. Its translation: CASSPLKQGTYEQYF.

This chain connects TRBV5-1 to TRBJ2-2; D unclear. The germline V gene encodes CDR1 SGHRS and CDR2 YFSETQ. This CDR3 has 13 residues. V gave up 5 bases and J gave up 3 bases, with 8 bases separating them. CDR3 region: CASSYRDTGELFF. The DNA for the CDR3 is TGCGCCAGCAGTTATAGGGACACCGGGGAGCTGTTTTTT.

The chain combines TRBV7-9 with TRBJ2-2, with TRBD1 matching over 8 bases. The V segment lost 5 bases and the J segment 6 bases; nucleotides outside the gene matches: 14. This CDR3 has 17 residues. In germline, CDR1 is SEHNR, CDR2 FQNEAQ (reference sequence). The CDR3 loop reads CASSPHPGTGQPGELFF. The CDR3 DNA is TGTGCCAGCAGCCCTCACCCCGGGACAGGACAACCCGGGGAGCTGTTTTTT.

V and J are TRBV7-2 and TRBJ1-6; D remains ambiguous. Germline lookup yields CDR1 SGHTA and CDR2 FQGNSA. The germline V and J ends were trimmed by 1 base and 6 bases, with 16 bases remaining between them. The CDR3 has 17 residues. The CDR3, as DNA: TGTGCCAGCAGCTTAGAACCTTCGTGGGGTCCTAATTCACCCCTCCACTTT. Translated: CASSLEPSWGPNSPLHF.

This clone was counted once. The chain couples TRBV7-2 to TRBJ2-7; D is undetermined. Germline loops: CDR1 SGHTA, CDR2 FQGNSA. The CDR3 has 13 residues. V was shortened by 2 bases and J by 2 bases, with 7 bases between the two germline ends. The CDR3: CASSLRETYEQYF. Here the CDR3 DNA reads TGTGCCAGCAGCTTAAGGGAAACCTACGAGCAGTACTTC.

This rearrangement joins TRBV6-5 to TRBJ2-5, with D possibly called TRBD1 or TRBD2 (5 bases each). Germline V gives CDR1 MNHEY, CDR2 SVGAGI. V gave up 4 bases and J gave up 4 bases, with 7 bases separating them. The CDR3 consists of 12 residues. CDR3 in DNA: TGTGCCAGCAGTTGGGACGCAGAGACCCAGTACTTC. Translated, it gives CASSWDAETQYF.

This chain links TRBV6-5 with TRBJ2-2; the D is unclear. The germline gives CDR1 MNHEY, CDR2 SVGAGI. V gave up 0 bases and J gave up 6 bases, with 11 bases separating them. CDR3 length: 15 amino acids. As DNA, the CDR3 is TGTGCCAGCAGTTACTCGAACAGTGGCGCCGGGGAGCTGTTTTTT. Protein sequence: CASSYSNSGAGELFF.

Only one count was recorded for this clone. This chain connects TRBV5-1 to TRBJ2-7, with a possible D match to TRBD2 (5 bases). Trimming shortened V by 2 bases and J by 7 bases, and 19 bases separated the two germline ends. Per the germline V gene, CDR1 is SGHRS and CDR2 is YFSETQ. This CDR3 has 15 residues. The CDR3 sequence is CASSLASSVTGEQYF. CDR3 coding DNA: TGCGCCAGCAGCTTAGCTAGCTCTGTTACGGGGGAGCAGTACTTC.